This T cell receptor (beta chain) derives from a study of STAT5B mutations in CD4+ large granular lymphocyte leukemia. This CDR3 has 20 residues. Under the authors' procedure: Productive clonotypes were detectable down to 2.59 x 10-5 frequency. Some clones are missing from TCRdb's copy, which holds only in-frame ones; the method was immunoSEQ multiplex PCR. D and trimming come from the DNA, and the V and J calls and clone size come from that table. The sample includes about 23,000 clones, 75% to 85% of them seen just once. The chain carries TRBV1 and TRBJ2-1; TRBD2, as called in the table, went unchecked against the DNA. TRBV1 is annotated as a pseudogene. Material for sequencing was CD4+ T cells from blood buffy coats. The source of this sequence is a human donor in good health. The CDR3, as DNA: TGCACCAGCAGCCAAGATACGTCTCGGAAGACTAGCGGGAGGTGTAGTGAGCAGTTCTTC. Translating it yields CTSSQDTSRKTSGRCSEQFF.